This T cell receptor (beta chain) was captured by sequencing in a study of CD8 T cells in ankylosing spondylitis (dated by TCRdb to 2016 to 2017). For the wider study: T cell receptor beta repertoires were profiled in healthy donors and ankylosing spondylitis patients so that disease-linked TCR variants could be found. The full study cohort comprised about 25 ankylosing spondylitis patients and some 100 healthy donors. Peripheral blood was sampled, and synovial fluid was additionally collected from ankylosing spondylitis patients.

Data came from an Illumina HiSeq 2500. TCR beta libraries were prepared by quantitative 5'-RACE with molecular barcodes. The published analysis was carried out like this. Disease-linked TCR variants were identified with a new computational method built on a probabilistic model of VDJ rearrangement. In-frame beta chains were kept once TCRdb had trimmed the public reads at Q25 with fastp and called clones with MiXCR. Every entry covers one CDR3 protein and lists the most common genes and DNA from its rows. These V and J calls are TCRdb output, not the study's own analysis. The sample table shows about 160,000 distinct CDR3 sequences, and 15% to 20% are seen once. The ten top clones hold over 7% of the sample. Worth noting for this clonotype: This receptor's antigen is unknown. No clone much larger than this one lies a single base away; base qualities are absent.

General conclusions and limits of the study: The disease-linked clones showed a CD8+ phenotype and occurred at relatively low frequencies in peripheral blood. Significant enrichment of the disease-linked clones was reported in matched synovial fluid samples from ankylosing spondylitis patients. Blood from ankylosing spondylitis patients appeared to be characterized by a TCR beta motif made up of eight highly homologous amino acid variants. Some motif variants were previously reported in synovial fluid and blood of reactive arthritis patients, suggesting common disease-initiation mechanisms.

Inclusive of the bounding cysteine and phenylalanine, the CDR3 is 15 residues long. Here the CDR3 DNA is all that survives: 45 bases in frame from base 1. V is cut by 6 bases and J by 1 base, and the space between the germline ends is 13 bases. What was sequenced was blood, either unsorted or a sorted T cell fraction (not recorded which). The TCR was taken from a male donor with ankylosing spondylitis or in good health (not recorded which). The V gene is TRBV12-3 or TRBV12-4 and the J gene is TRBJ1-3; TRBD1 is perhaps the D gene, given 6 matching bases. The DNA sequence is as follows: TGTGCCAGCAGACTAATTCAGGGGTCTGGAAACACCATATATTTT. It specifies CASRLIQGSGNTIYF.